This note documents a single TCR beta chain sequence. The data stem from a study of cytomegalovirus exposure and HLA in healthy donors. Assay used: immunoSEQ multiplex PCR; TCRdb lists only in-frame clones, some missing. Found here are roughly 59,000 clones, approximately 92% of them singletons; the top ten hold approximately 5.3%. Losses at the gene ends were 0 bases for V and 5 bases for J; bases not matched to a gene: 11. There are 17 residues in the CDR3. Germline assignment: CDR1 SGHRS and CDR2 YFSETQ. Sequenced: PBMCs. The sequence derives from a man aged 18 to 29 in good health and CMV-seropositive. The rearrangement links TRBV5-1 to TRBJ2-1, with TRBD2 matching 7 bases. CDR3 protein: CASSLATGGSYHNEQFF. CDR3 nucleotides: TGCGCCAGCAGCTTGGCCACGGGCGGGAGTTATCACAATGAGCAGTTCTTC.